The present entry profiles one TCR beta chain with its context. The data belong to a study of T cell changes during pregnancy in multiple sclerosis. Sequencing used immunoSEQ multiplex PCR; TCRdb keeps in-frame clones, though not all of them. The sample lists roughly 75,000 clones; 92% were seen once. V was pared by 3 bases and J by 5 bases, with 14 bases of the junction left unmatched. Looked up from germline, CDR1 is LNHDA and CDR2 is SQIVND (reference sequence). The CDR3 has 17 residues. This specimen was peripheral blood, taken in the third trimester of pregnancy. This TCR came from a female donor in good health, enrolled as a control in a pregnancy study. This chain joins TRBV19 and TRBJ2-7; 9 positions match TRBD1. In DNA form, the CDR3 reads TGTGCCAGTAGTATCGCGCTTTTCGGACAGGGGCCCCACGAGCAGTACTTC. This codes for CASSIALFGQGPHEQYF. The complete variable domain, with remaining parts taken from reference TRBV19 and TRBJ2-7, reads DGGITQSPKYLFRKEGQNVTLSCEQNLNHDAMYWYRQDPGQGLRLIYYSQIVNDFQKGDIAEGYSVSREKKESFPLTVTSAQKNPTAFYLCASSIALFGQGPHEQYFGPGTRLTVT.